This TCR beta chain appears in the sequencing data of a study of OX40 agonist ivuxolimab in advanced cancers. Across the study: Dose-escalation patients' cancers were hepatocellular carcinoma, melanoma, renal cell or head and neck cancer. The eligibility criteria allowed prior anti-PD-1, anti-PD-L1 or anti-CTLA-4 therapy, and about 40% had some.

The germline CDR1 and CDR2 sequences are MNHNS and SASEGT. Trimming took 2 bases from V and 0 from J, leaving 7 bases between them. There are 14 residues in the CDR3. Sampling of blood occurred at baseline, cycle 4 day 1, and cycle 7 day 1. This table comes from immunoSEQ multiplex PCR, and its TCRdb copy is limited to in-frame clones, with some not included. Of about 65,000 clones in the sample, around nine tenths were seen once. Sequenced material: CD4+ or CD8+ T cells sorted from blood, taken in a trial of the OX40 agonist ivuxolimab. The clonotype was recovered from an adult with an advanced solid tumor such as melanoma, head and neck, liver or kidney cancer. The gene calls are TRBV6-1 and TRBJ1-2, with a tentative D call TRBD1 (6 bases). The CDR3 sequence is CASSENRANYGYTF. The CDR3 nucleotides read TGTGCCAGCAGTGAAAACAGGGCTAACTATGGCTACACCTTC.